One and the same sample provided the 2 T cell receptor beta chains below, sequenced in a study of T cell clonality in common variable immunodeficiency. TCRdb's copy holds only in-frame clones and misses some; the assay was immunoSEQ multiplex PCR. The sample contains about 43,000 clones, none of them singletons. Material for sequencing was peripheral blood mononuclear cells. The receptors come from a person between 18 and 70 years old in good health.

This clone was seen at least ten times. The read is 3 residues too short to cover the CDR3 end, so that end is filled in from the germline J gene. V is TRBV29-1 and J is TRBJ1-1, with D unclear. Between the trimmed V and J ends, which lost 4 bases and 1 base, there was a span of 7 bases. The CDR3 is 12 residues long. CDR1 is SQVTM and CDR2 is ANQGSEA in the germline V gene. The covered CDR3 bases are TGCAGCGTTGGTCGGTGGAACACTGAA. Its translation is CSVGRWNTE. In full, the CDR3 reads CSVGRWNTEAFF.

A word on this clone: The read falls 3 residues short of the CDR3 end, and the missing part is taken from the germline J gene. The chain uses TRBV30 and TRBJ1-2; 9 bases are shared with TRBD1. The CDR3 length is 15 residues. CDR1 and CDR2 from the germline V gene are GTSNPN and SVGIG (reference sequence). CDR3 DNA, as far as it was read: TGTGCCTGGAGGGAAAACAGGGGGCGCATGAATGAC. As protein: CAWRENRGRMND. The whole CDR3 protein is CAWRENRGRMNDYTF.